This T cell receptor (beta chain) was sequenced for a study of CD4 T cells in relation to SARS-CoV-2 and coronaviruses. Study details: ViraFEST: roughly ten-day antigen culture of PBMCs, then TCR beta CDR3 sequencing. Negative control cultures got HIV-1 Nef peptides or no peptide.

Germline assignment: CDR1 SQVTM and CDR2 ANQGSEA. CDR3 size: 13 residues. V lost 3 bases and J lost 1, with 9 bases in between. Unexposed donor CD4+ T cells date from about 2011-2018, before the COVID-19 pandemic. CD4+ T cells were isolated from the cells after 10 days of culture. Unexposed-donor CD4+ T cells were probed with SARS-CoV-2 S/N and four cold-coronavirus spikes, cells permitting. Produced via immunoSEQ multiplex PCR; TCRdb's table is partial and in-frame only. The sample carries tens of thousands of clones, 75% to 85% recorded once. This clone occurred once. Antigen specificity is unknown. The receptor was derived from a human donor in good health. The material sequenced was CD4+ T cells from PBMCs, cultured in vitro. The chain recombines TRBV29-1 with TRBJ1-1, with D unclear. This chain's CDR3 is CSVDQQQNTEAFF. The DNA for the CDR3 is TGCAGCGTTGACCAACAGCAGAACACTGAAGCTTTCTTT.